This TCR beta chain was retrieved from a study of T cell responses to AZD1222 COVID-19 vaccine (dated by TCRdb to 2020 to 2023). Regarding the complete study: AZD1222 recipients with second doses at about 4 weeks or about 12 weeks were pooled, because spike-specific TCR depth and breadth did not differ between schedules. TCR sequencing covered 230 to 250 trial participants: some 210 given two doses of AZD1222 and 26 given two doses of MenACWY control vaccine. Enrollment into the trials was organized by age into subgroups of 18-55, 56-69 and 70-plus years, and those subgroups contained 148, 28 and 57 TCR-sequenced participants, respectively.

The study at large found these results: Only six or seven AZD1222 recipients were SARS-CoV-2 seropositive at baseline, limiting conclusions about previously exposed vaccinees. CD4 TCRs associated with the vaccine covered the entire spike protein, and the dominant responses were in regions 160-218 and 743-854. The 56-69-year group was small, and its depth increase did not reach significance, likely because of low power. After two AZD1222 doses, both the breadth and the depth of spike-specific TCRs were significantly higher than at day 0 and than in MenACWY recipients. Most participants were white British and females outnumbered males, and the authors suggested that clonal diversity may have been underestimated. Reportedly, almost half of the unique spike-specific TCRs recognized epitopes lying outside the regions that are mutated in the B.1.351 and B.1.1.7 variants. Because no day 14 peak-response samples were available, repertoires were characterized only after the peak T cell response.

The CDR3 regions of human TCRbeta chains were analyzed by immunosequencing. The published analysis was carried out like this. TCRs in the repertoires were matched against a reference library of SARS-CoV-2-specific TCRs that had been generated with the MIRA antigen-specificity platform. Breadth was defined as the fraction of unique TCRs that were SARS-CoV-2-associated. Depth was defined as the fraction of total T cells that were SARS-CoV-2-associated. Using the MIRA data, each spike-specific TCR was mapped to the spike region that the TCR reacts to and placed in a CD4 or CD8 class. Log10-transformed breadth and depth values were compared by one-way ANOVA with Sidak's multiple comparisons tests. This is the immuneACCESS table as TCRdb keeps it, with only in-frame sequences that have V and J called. A part of the clones is gone; compared with another copy, unresolved V genes explain less than half, and the rest is unexplained. V and J calls plus clone size are reproduced from that table; the DNA served to infer D and trimming. In this sample the table shows 140,000 to 150,000 clones, over 90% of which occur a single time. Approximately 4.9% of the sample comes from the top ten.

The meaning of the sample's time point label: baseline before first vaccination. Vaccinee samples came from UK trials COV001 and COV002, including a single-blind randomized controlled phase 2/3 trial of AZD1222 (ChAdOx1 nCoV-19) in healthy adults. For TCRbeta chain sequencing, PBMC samples from trial participants were taken at day 0 and at day 28 after the second dose. A word on this clone: The target of this receptor is not known. No base quality values were provided; no much bigger clone lies one nucleotide off.

This TCR derives from an adult in good health. The material sequenced was peripheral blood, taken on day 0 of AZD1222 vaccination.

The CDR3 in this case is CASSGQGATNEKLFF. The DNA sequence follows: TGTGCCAGCTCGGGACAGGGGGCAACTAATGAAAAACTGTTTTTT. Recombination connected TRBV25-1 to TRBJ1-4, with TRBD1 matching 11 junction bases. From its cysteine to its phenylalanine, the CDR3 spans 15 amino acids. The retained sequence is limited to the CDR3, 45 bases, with the frame set at the first base. The germline V gene specifies MGHDK as CDR1 and SYGVNS as CDR2. The V end gives up 8 bases and the J end 0 bases, leaving 2 bases in the junction not matched to a gene.